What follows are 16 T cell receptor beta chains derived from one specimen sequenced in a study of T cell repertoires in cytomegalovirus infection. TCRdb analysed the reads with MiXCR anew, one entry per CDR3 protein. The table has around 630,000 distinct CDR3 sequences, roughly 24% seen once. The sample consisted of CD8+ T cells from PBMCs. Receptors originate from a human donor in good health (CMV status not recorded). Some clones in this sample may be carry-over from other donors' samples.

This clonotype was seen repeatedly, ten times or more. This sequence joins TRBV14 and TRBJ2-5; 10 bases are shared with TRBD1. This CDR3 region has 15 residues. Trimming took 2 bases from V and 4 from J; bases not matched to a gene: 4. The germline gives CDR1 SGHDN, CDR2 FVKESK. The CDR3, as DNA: TGTGCCAGCAGCCAAACGACAGGGGGCCGAGAGACCCAGTACTTC. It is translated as CASSQTTGGRETQYF.

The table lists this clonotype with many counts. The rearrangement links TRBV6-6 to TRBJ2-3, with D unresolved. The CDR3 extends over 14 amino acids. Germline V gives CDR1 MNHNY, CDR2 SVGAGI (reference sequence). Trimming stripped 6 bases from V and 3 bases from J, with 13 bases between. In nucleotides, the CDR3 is TGTGCCAGCAGCCCGGTAGCTTATACAGATACGCAGTATTTT. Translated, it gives CASSPVAYTDTQYF.

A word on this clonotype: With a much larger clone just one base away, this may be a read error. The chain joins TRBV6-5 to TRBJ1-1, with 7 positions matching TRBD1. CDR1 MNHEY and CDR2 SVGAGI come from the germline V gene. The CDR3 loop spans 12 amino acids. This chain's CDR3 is CVSSYRTGEAFF. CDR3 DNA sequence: TGTGTCAGCAGTTACCGGACAGGTGAAGCTTTCTTT.

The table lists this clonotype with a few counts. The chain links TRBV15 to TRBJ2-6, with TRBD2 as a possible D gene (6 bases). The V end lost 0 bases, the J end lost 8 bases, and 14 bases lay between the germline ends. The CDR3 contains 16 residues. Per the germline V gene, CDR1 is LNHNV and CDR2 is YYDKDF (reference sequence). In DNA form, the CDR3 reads TGTGCCACCAGCAGAGATCTAGGAGGGCGGTCCAACGTCCTGACTTTC. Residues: CATSRDLGGRSNVLTF. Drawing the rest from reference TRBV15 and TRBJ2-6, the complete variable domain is DAMVIQNPRYQVTQFGKPVTLSCSQTLNHNVMYWYQQKSSQAPKLLFHYYDKDFNNEADTPDNFQSRRPNTSFCFLDIRSPGLGDTAMYLCATSRDLGGRSNVLTFGAGSRLTVL.

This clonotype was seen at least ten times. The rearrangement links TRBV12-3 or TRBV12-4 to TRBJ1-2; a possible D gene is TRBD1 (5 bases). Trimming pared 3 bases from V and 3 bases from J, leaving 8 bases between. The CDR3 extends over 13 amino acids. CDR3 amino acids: CASSFRGDYGYTF. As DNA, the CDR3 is TGTGCCAGCAGTTTCCGGGGGGACTATGGCTACACCTTC.

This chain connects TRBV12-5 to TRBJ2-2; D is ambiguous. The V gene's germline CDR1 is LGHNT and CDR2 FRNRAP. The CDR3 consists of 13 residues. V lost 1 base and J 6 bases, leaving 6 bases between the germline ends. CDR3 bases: TGTGCTAGTGGTTTGGGGATCGCCGGGGAGCTGTTTTTT. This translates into CASGLGIAGELFF. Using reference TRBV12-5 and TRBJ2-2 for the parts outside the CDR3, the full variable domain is DARVTQTPRHKVTEMGQEVTMRCQPILGHNTVFWYRQTMMQGLELLAYFRNRAPLDDSGMPKDRFSAEMPDATLATLKIQPSEPRDSAVYFCASGLGIAGELFFGEGSRLTVL.

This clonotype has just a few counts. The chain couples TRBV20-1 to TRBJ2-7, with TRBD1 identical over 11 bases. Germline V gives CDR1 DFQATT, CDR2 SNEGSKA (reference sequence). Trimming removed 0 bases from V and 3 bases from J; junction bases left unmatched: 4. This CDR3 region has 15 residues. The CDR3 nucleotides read TGCAGTGCTAGAGAGGGACAGGGGGTGGTCTACGAGCAGTACTTC. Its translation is CSAREGQGVVYEQYF.

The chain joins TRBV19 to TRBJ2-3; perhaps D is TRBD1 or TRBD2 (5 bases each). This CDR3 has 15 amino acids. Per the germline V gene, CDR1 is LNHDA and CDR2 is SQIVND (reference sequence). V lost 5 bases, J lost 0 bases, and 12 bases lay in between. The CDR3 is CASSHRGRSTDTQYF. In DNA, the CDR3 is TGTGCCAGTAGTCACCGGGGCCGTAGCACAGATACGCAGTATTTT.

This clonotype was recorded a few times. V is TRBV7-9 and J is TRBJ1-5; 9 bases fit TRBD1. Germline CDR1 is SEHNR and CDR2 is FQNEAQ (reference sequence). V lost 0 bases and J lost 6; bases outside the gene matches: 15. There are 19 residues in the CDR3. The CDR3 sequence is CASSLATSRDRAFLQPQHF. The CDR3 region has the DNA TGTGCCAGCAGCTTAGCGACCTCCCGGGACAGGGCTTTTCTTCAGCCCCAGCATTTT.

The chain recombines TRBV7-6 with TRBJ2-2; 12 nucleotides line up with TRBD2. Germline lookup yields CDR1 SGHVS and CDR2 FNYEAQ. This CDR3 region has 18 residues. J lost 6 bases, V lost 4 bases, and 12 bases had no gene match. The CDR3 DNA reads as TGTGCCAGCAGCTCTCCCGCTAGCGGGGGGGCTCTGGCCGGGGAGCTGTTTTTT. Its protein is CASSSPASGGALAGELFF.

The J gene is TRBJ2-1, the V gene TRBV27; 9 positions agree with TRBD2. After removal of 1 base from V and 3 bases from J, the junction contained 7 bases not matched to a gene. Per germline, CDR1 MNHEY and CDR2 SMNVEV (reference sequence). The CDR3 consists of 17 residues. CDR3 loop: CASSLFRGGAGYNEQFF. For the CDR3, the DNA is TGTGCCAGCAGTTTATTCCGCGGGGGGGCCGGCTACAATGAGCAGTTCTTC.

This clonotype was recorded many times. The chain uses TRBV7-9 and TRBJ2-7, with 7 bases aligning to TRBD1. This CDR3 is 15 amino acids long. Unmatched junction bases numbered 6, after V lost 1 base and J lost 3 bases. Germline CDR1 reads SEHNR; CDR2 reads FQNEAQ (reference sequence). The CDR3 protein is CASSLGKGQNYEQYV. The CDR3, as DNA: TGTGCCAGCAGCTTAGGTAAGGGACAGAACTACGAGCAGTACGTC.

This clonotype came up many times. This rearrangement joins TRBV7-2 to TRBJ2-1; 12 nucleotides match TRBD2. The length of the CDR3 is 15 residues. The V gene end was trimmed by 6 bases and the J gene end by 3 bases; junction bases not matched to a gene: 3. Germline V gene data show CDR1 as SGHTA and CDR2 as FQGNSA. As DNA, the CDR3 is TGTGCCAGCAGTTTACTAGCGGGGGGCTACAATGAGCAGTTCTTC. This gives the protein CASSLLAGGYNEQFF. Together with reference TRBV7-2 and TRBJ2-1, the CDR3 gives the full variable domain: GAGVSQSPSNKVTEKGKDVELRCDPISGHTALYWYRQSLGQGLEFLIYFQGNSAPDKSGLPSDRFSAERTGGSVSTLTIQRTQQEDSAVYLCASSLLAGGYNEQFFGPGTRLTVL.

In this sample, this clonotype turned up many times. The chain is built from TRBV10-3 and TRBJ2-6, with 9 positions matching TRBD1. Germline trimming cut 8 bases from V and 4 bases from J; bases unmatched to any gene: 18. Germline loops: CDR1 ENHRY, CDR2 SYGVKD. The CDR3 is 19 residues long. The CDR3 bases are TGTGCCATCCCATCCCTGGGACAGGGTATATTGTTGGGGGCCAACGTCCTGACTTTC. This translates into CAIPSLGQGILLGANVLTF.

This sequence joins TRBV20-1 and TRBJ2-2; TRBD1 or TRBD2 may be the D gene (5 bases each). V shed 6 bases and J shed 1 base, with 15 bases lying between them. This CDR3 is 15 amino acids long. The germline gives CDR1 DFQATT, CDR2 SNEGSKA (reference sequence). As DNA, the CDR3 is TGCAGTGCCCCTTTCCCGGGGCTGAACACCGGGGAGCTGTTTTTT. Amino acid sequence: CSAPFPGLNTGELFF.

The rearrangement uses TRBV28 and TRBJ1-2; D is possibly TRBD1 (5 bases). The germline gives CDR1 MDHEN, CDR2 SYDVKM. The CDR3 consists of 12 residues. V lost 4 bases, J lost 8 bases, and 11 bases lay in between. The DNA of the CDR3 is TGTGCCAGCAGTTCAGGGAGCCTGGGCTACACCTTC. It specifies CASSSGSLGYTF.